This T cell receptor (beta chain) derives from a study of identifying expanded T cells in peripheral blood. The study's findings and limits: Two-week clone count variance significantly increased as total template count grew.

This table comes from immunoSEQ multiplex PCR, and its TCRdb copy is limited to in-frame clones, with some not included. The sample consists of some 81,000 clones, 80% to 90% of them appearing once. Of note for this clone: Its target is unknown.

No infections or other immune events were documented during collection. There are 14 residues in the CDR3. The germline V gene has CDR1 MDHEN and CDR2 SYDVKM. Trimming left V 3 bases short and J 0 bases short, with 9 bases between. The clonotype comes from a person between 18 and 69 years old in good health. The sample consisted of blood. The V and J genes are TRBV28 and TRBJ2-7; D is ambiguous. The CDR3 sequence: CASSFASSSYEQYF. CDR3 nucleotides: TGTGCCAGCAGTTTTGCCAGTAGCTCCTACGAGCAGTACTTC.